This record covers a single T cell receptor beta chain. The antigen it recognizes is unknown. No clone much larger than this one lies a single base away; base qualities are absent. Compared with germline, V lacks 3 bases and J lacks 7 bases; bases without a gene match: 6. From the cysteine up to the phenylalanine, the CDR3 has a length of 14 residues. Of all the DNA, just the CDR3 is kept, 42 bases in frame from base 1. As encoded in the germline V gene (reference sequence), CDR1 is LNHDA while CDR2 is SQIVND. TCRbeta CDR3 regions were amplified from genomic DNA by means of the immunoSEQ Assay, a bias-controlled multiplex PCR. Concerning the study's data processing: The number of nucleated cells in each sample was estimated by amplification of reference gene primers within the assay. Sequence reads were collapsed and filtered to measure the absolute abundance of every unique TCRbeta CDR3 rearrangement. Productive Simpson clonality was computed per sample as the square root of Simpson's diversity index over productive rearrangements. TCRdb obtained this table from immuneACCESS and retained in-frame rearrangements with V and J assigned. These tables miss some clones; where compared with another copy, unresolved V genes account for less than half of the shortfall, and the remainder is unexplained. From that table come the V and J calls and clone size; the DNA was used to work out D and trimming. This sample gives roughly 250,000 clones in total; 80% to 90% of them show up just once. 2% to 2.5% of the sample rests with the top ten.

This record comes from a study of blood T cell repertoires in COVID-19 (dated by TCRdb to about 2020). Concerning the study at large: The collaborator samples originated in the United States, Italy and Spain and spanned the acute and convalescent phases of COVID-19. The samples were drawn from the first 160 participants of the ongoing ImmuneRACE study and from 950 to 1,500 subjects provided by 6 global collaborators. The repertoires were made available in a free public database intended to serve as a resource for research on the immune response to SARS-CoV-2. The sample metadata nearly always contained a de-identified subject ID, COVID-19 status, age in years and sex. Subjects who had been exposed to COVID-19, were actively infected with it, or had recovered from it provided the deeply sampled blood TCRbeta repertoires that made up the dataset. Where available, HLA class I and class II types were taken from metadata supplied by the sample provider and were not determined by assay-based typing. The prospective study material was composed of cDNA or gDNA derived from T cells, B-cell-depleted T cells, or PBMCs. Beyond this particular receptor, the publication reports: How much clinical and demographic metadata was included differed by source and by participant, and the metadata was provided uncurated.

Each collaborating institution followed its own protocols to collect whole blood in K2EDTA tubes. For TCRbeta analysis, collaborators shipped samples in one of three forms: frozen whole blood, isolated PBMCs, or DNA extracted from either of those sample types. This sequence uses TRBV19 and TRBJ1-2; 9 middle bases align to TRBD1. The source is a woman in her fifties or sixties with acute or convalescent COVID-19. Sequencing was performed on peripheral blood. CDR3 reads: CASSIGGQGSGYTF. The DNA reads TGTGCCAGTAGTATCGGGGGACAGGGCTCTGGCTACACCTTC.